Shown below are 6 T cell receptor beta chains from a single sample sequenced in a study of shared T cell receptors in the human thymus. Produced via immunoSEQ multiplex PCR; TCRdb's table is partial and in-frame only. The sample contains around 730,000 clones, over 75% of which appear only once. These records were also assigned to another study, of human thymus T cells.

Specimen: thymocytes. These receptors came from a girl younger than two with a congenital heart defect.

This clone was observed a single time. The V gene is TRBV5-1, the J gene TRBJ2-1; 8 positions agree with TRBD1. Germline CDR1 reads SGHRS; CDR2 reads YFSETQ. Trimming cost V 7 bases and J 8 bases; bases outside gene matches: 11. The CDR3 is 14 residues long. The CDR3 nucleotides read TGCGCCAGCGGGGGACAGGTGGGTGGGTATGAGCAGTTCTTC. Its protein product is CASGGQVGGYEQFF.

The V and J genes are TRBV6-6 and TRBJ1-1; 10 bases line up with TRBD1. This CDR3 is built from 16 residues. V lost 7 bases to trimming and J lost 6 bases; unmatched junction nucleotides: 14. The V gene's germline CDR1 is MNHNY and CDR2 SVGAGI (reference sequence). The CDR3 protein is CASIERRQGARSEAFF. The CDR3 DNA is TGTGCCAGCATCGAAAGGCGACAGGGGGCTAGGTCTGAAGCTTTCTTT.

The rearrangement links TRBV4-1 to TRBJ2-3; tentative D call: TRBD2 (7 bases). V gave up 0 bases and J gave up 0 bases, with 13 bases separating them. Germline CDR1 is MGHRA and CDR2 is YSYEKL. CDR3 length: 17 amino acids. CDR3 amino acids: CASSQDIRGASTDTQYF. CDR3 nucleotide sequence: TGCGCCAGCAGCCAAGATATCCGGGGGGCTAGCACAGATACGCAGTATTTT.

The V and J genes are TRBV6-5 and TRBJ2-2, with 8 bases identical to TRBD2. Germline V gene data show CDR1 as MNHEY and CDR2 as SVGAGI. J lost 7 bases, V lost 7 bases, and 2 bases had no gene match. CDR3 length: 12 amino acids. CDR3 loop: CASTGGVGELFF. CDR3 sequence (DNA): TGTGCCAGCACGGGGGGGGTCGGGGAGCTGTTTTTT.

The chain has TRBV14 and TRBJ1-4, with a possible D match to TRBD1 (5 bases). Trimming removed 4 bases from V and 0 bases from J, with 18 bases in between. The CDR3 is 18 residues long. CDR1 is SGHDN and CDR2 is FVKESK in the germline V gene. The CDR3 region has the DNA TGTGCCAGCAGCCCTCATGGGGGGAGCCGAGCAACTAATGAAAAACTGTTTTTT. The encoded protein is CASSPHGGSRATNEKLFF.

The V and J genes are TRBV7-6 and TRBJ2-1; TRBD1 aligns across 9 bases. CDR1 is SGHVS and CDR2 is FNYEAQ in the germline V gene. J lost 4 bases, V lost 2 bases, and 3 bases had no gene match. The CDR3 covers 15 residues. The CDR3 protein is CASSLPGQGYNEQFF. The DNA of the CDR3 is TGTGCCAGCAGCTTACCGGGACAGGGTTACAATGAGCAGTTCTTC.